The 9 T cell receptor beta chains below were found in one sample sequenced in a study of cytomegalovirus exposure and HLA in healthy donors. PCR was performed using 60 Vbeta and 13 Jbeta primers. Data came from immunoSEQ multiplex PCR; TCRdb stores just in-frame clones and leaves some out. Of under 150,000 clones in the sample, approximately 81% were seen once. The sample comprised PBMCs. These TCRs come from a man between 18 and 29 years old in good health and CMV-seronegative.

The V call is TRBV5-1, the J call TRBJ2-5; TRBD1 is a possible D gene (5 bases). This CDR3 comprises 15 residues. The germline CDR1 and CDR2 sequences are SGHRS and YFSETQ. V lost 1 base and J lost 4, with 14 bases in between. CDR3 in DNA: TGCGCCAGCAGCTTGTGGGCAGGGATTCCAGAGACCCAGTACTTC. Amino acid sequence: CASSLWAGIPETQYF. The variable domain in full, completed from reference TRBV5-1 and TRBJ2-5, reads KAGVTQTPRYLIKTRGQQVTLSCSPISGHRSVSWYQQTPGQGLQFLFEYFSETQRNKGNFPGRFSGRQFSNSRSEMNVSTLELGDSALYLCASSLWAGIPETQYFGPGTRLLVL.

The chain combines TRBV2 with TRBJ1-3; D possibly corresponds to TRBD1 (5 bases). V shed 2 bases and J shed 4 bases, with 12 bases lying between them. CDR3 length: 15 amino acids. Germline CDR1 and CDR2: SNHLY and FYNNEI. The CDR3 DNA follows: TGTGCCAGCAGTGAATGGTCAGGGTCCGGAAACACCATATATTTT. This translates into CASSEWSGSGNTIYF.

The CDR3 nucleotides read TGTGCCAGCAGCCGAGGACAGGGAGGCAATCAGCCCCAGCATTTT. This gives the protein CASSRGQGGNQPQHF. V is TRBV7-2 and J is TRBJ1-5; 8 positions agree with TRBD1. This CDR3 spans 15 amino acids. Unmatched junction bases numbered 5, after V lost 5 bases and J lost 2 bases. CDR1 and CDR2 from the germline V gene are SGHTA and FQGNSA. The whole variable domain, remainder taken from reference TRBV7-2 and TRBJ1-5, is GAGVSQSPSNKVTEKGKDVELRCDPISGHTALYWYRQSLGQGLEFLIYFQGNSAPDKSGLPSDRFSAERTGGSVSTLTIQRTQQEDSAVYLCASSRGQGGNQPQHFGDGTRLSIL.

The chain joins TRBV9 to TRBJ2-3; D is unresolved. V gave up 3 bases and J gave up 6 bases, with 8 bases separating them. Germline V gene lookup returns CDR1 SGDLS and CDR2 YYNGEE. The CDR3 consists of 12 residues. In DNA, the CDR3 is TGTGCCAGCAGCGGGGCCAGGGATACGCAGTATTTT. This sequence encodes CASSGARDTQYF. Together with reference TRBV9 and TRBJ2-3, the CDR3 gives the full variable domain: DSGVTQTPKHLITATGQRVTLRCSPRSGDLSVYWYQQSLDQGLQFLIQYYNGEERAKGNILERFSAQQFPDLHSELNLSSLELGDSALYFCASSGARDTQYFGPGTRLTVL.

The chain has TRBV7-2 and TRBJ1-5, with no clear D. Trimming left V 5 bases short and J 3 bases short, with 11 bases between. The germline V gene encodes CDR1 SGHTA and CDR2 FQGNSA. The CDR3 covers 14 residues. CDR3 nucleotides: TGTGCCAGCAGCCCCGGGTCTTTCAATCAGCCCCAGCATTTT. Protein: CASSPGSFNQPQHF.

The chain is built from TRBV27 and TRBJ2-1; tentative D call: TRBD1 (5 bases). Germline CDR1 and CDR2: MNHEY and SMNVEV (reference sequence). V shed 2 bases and J shed 8 bases, with 13 bases lying between them. There are 14 residues in the CDR3. CDR3 nucleotides: TGTGCCAGCAGTTTAAGGGGCCGATACGATGAGCAGTTCTTC. This sequence encodes CASSLRGRYDEQFF.

The rearrangement uses TRBV12-5 and TRBJ1-1; 7 positions match TRBD1. The CDR3 sequence is 14 residues long. J lost 8 bases, V lost 4 bases, and 10 bases had no gene match. The germline V gene has CDR1 LGHNT and CDR2 FRNRAP. This chain's CDR3 is CASGSRTGEAEAFF. The CDR3, as DNA: TGTGCTAGTGGTTCTCGGACAGGAGAGGCGGAAGCTTTCTTT.

This chain connects TRBV11-2 to TRBJ1-1; D perhaps matches TRBD1 (5 bases). Per the germline V gene, CDR1 is SGHAT and CDR2 is FQNNGV. V lost 3 bases, J lost 3 bases, and 8 bases lay in between. The CDR3 length is 13 residues. In DNA, the CDR3 is TGTGCCAGCAGCTTGGCGGGGGACACTGAAGCTTTCTTT. Translation gives CASSLAGDTEAFF.

The rearrangement uses TRBV7-2 and TRBJ2-3, with 10 bases that match TRBD2. This CDR3 spans 14 amino acids. Trimming at V came to 9 bases and at J to 6 bases, leaving 9 bases not matched to a gene. The V gene's germline CDR1 is SGHTA and CDR2 FQGNSA. The DNA for the CDR3 is TGTGCCAGTAAACGGGGACTAGCGATGGATACGCAGTATTTT. The encoded protein is CASKRGLAMDTQYF.